This TCR beta chain was obtained from a study of cytomegalovirus exposure and HLA in healthy donors. Study findings and constraints: Sequencing likely produced, as an artifact, a cluster of highly shared sequence variants. With high specificity and sensitivity, the classifier reportedly diagnosed cytomegalovirus status.

Details on this clone: The antigen is undetermined.

V was clipped by 6 bases and J by 3 bases, with 15 bases between them. This CDR3 has 14 amino acids. Germline-derived CDR1 and CDR2 are MNHEY and SMNVEV (reference sequence). Both 60 Vbeta primers and 13 Jbeta primers went into the PCR. Using immunoSEQ multiplex PCR, the repertoire was profiled, and TCRdb retains in-frame clones only, with some absent. The sample holds 100,000 to 150,000 clones, over 75% seen once. This sequence originates from a man aged 18 to 29 in good health and CMV-seropositive. The sample consisted of PBMCs. This rearrangement joins TRBV27 to TRBJ2-7; tentative D call: TRBD1 (5 bases). CDR3 coding DNA: TGTGCCAGCAGCCCCCCGACAGAAAACTACGAGCAGTACTTC. Protein sequence: CASSPPTENYEQYF.